The text below deals with one TCR beta chain. This sample stems from a study of technical replicates of blood from a handful of donors. Generated by immunoSEQ multiplex PCR, the TCRdb table keeps only in-frame clones and is missing some. The sample shows about 97,000 clones, approximately 96% of them seen only once. Sequencing used T cells isolated from PBMCs. This clonotype was sampled from a human donor in good health.

CDR3 nucleotide sequence: TGTGCCAGCAGCCATAGCTCACTGTACGAGCAGTACTTC. Its translation: CASSHSSLYEQYF. The rearrangement uses TRBV7-8 and TRBJ2-7; D is ambiguous. Looked up from germline, CDR1 is SGHVS and CDR2 is FQNEAQ. This CDR3 is 13 amino acids long. V lost 5 bases and J lost 4, with 12 bases in between.